The 30 T cell receptor beta chains presented below share a single source sample, sequenced in a study of cytomegalovirus exposure and HLA in healthy donors. The PCR had 60 Vbeta and 13 Jbeta primers. Clones were sequenced by immunoSEQ multiplex PCR, and TCRdb holds only the in-frame ones, with some missing. The sample shows about 190,000 clones, around 86% of them seen only once. The sequenced material came from PBMCs. These receptors came from a man between 35 and 55 years old in good health and CMV-seropositive.

The chain employs TRBV30 and TRBJ1-2; D is unresolved. Trimming took off 4 bases at V and 2 bases at J, with 11 bases between the two ends. Germline CDR1 is GTSNPN and CDR2 is SVGIG (reference sequence). CDR3 length equals 13 residues. The CDR3 here is CAWTPTGNYGYTF. The CDR3 DNA follows: TGTGCCTGGACCCCGACGGGAAACTATGGCTACACCTTC.

CDR3 bases: TGTGCCAGCAGCTCTCAAGGGAGGGTGGGCGAGCAGTACTTC. It codes for CASSSQGRVGEQYF. The chain links TRBV5-5 to TRBJ2-7; 7 nucleotides match TRBD2. CDR1 SGHKS and CDR2 YYEKEE come from the germline V gene (reference sequence). This CDR3 region has 14 residues. After removal of 3 bases from V and 6 bases from J, the junction contained 9 bases not matched to a gene.

The V gene is TRBV19, the J gene TRBJ1-5, with a possible D match to TRBD1 (6 bases). V was trimmed by 5 bases and J by 1 base, leaving 15 bases between them. Germline values: CDR1 LNHDA, CDR2 SQIVND (reference sequence). CDR3 length: 16 amino acids. The CDR3 sequence is CASSLWTEISNQPQHF. The CDR3 nucleotides read TGTGCCAGTAGTTTATGGACAGAGATCAGCAATCAGCCCCAGCATTTT. Full variable domain (outside the CDR3, taken from reference TRBV19 and TRBJ1-5): DGGITQSPKYLFRKEGQNVTLSCEQNLNHDAMYWYRQDPGQGLRLIYYSQIVNDFQKGDIAEGYSVSREKKESFPLTVTSAQKNPTAFYLCASSLWTEISNQPQHFGDGTRLSIL.

The chain uses TRBV27 and TRBJ2-2; 8 bases are shared with TRBD1. From germline, CDR1 is MNHEY and CDR2 SMNVEV (reference sequence). The CDR3 sequence is 16 residues long. The ends lost 2 bases at V and 4 bases at J; junction bases unmatched: 6. This chain's CDR3 is CASSLLRTGSTGELFF. The CDR3 nucleotides are TGTGCCAGCAGTTTACTGAGGACAGGGAGCACCGGGGAGCTGTTTTTT.

This clone was detected once. This chain uses TRBV19 with TRBJ1-2; TRBD1 aligns across 8 bases. The CDR3 contains 15 residues. Germline CDR1 reads LNHDA; CDR2 reads SQIVND (reference sequence). J gave up 3 bases and V 6 bases, and 9 bases lay outside the gene matches. CDR3 amino acids: CASSHLGQGHYGYTF. As DNA, the CDR3 is TGTGCCAGTAGCCACCTTGGACAGGGCCACTATGGCTACACCTTC.

The chain uses TRBV5-8 and TRBJ2-7; maybe TRBD1 (5 bases). Per the germline V gene, CDR1 is SGHTS and CDR2 is YDEGEE. The CDR3 totals 16 residues. Trimming took 0 bases from V and 4 from J, leaving 17 bases between them. In DNA form, the CDR3 reads TGTGCCAGCAGCTTGGGGGATCCTACAGGTTTATACGAGCAGTACTTC. Its translation is CASSLGDPTGLYEQYF.

This chain connects TRBV27 to TRBJ1-2; 8 bases are shared with TRBD1. CDR1 MNHEY and CDR2 SMNVEV come from the germline V gene (reference sequence). The CDR3 runs to 14 residues. V shed 6 bases and J 4 bases; nucleotides not matched to a gene: 7. The CDR3 loop reads CASSQDRDGYGYTF. CDR3 bases: TGTGCCAGCAGCCAGGACAGGGATGGCTATGGCTACACCTTC.

This clone was seen more than once but under ten times. The chain is built from TRBV4-1 and TRBJ2-7, with TRBD2 as a possible D gene (6 bases). V was shortened by 1 base and J by 2 bases, with 12 bases between the two germline ends. The CDR3 contains 15 residues. Germline CDR1 MGHRA, CDR2 YSYEKL. The CDR3 DNA follows: TGCGCCAGCAGCCAAGGAGAGACTAGGACCTACGAGCAGTACTTC. It is translated as CASSQGETRTYEQYF.

The rearrangement links TRBV11-2 to TRBJ2-2; a possible D gene is TRBD2 (6 bases). The V end was cut by 3 bases, the J end by 1 base, with 18 bases between. CDR1 and CDR2 from the germline V gene are SGHAT and FQNNGV. The CDR3 totals 18 residues. Written as DNA, the CDR3 is TGTGCCAGCAGCTTGAAGGGGTCGGGTAGCGGGAACACCGGGGAGCTGTTTTTT. Amino acid sequence: CASSLKGSGSGNTGELFF. Together with reference TRBV11-2 and TRBJ2-2, the CDR3 gives the full variable domain: EAGVAQSPRYKIIEKRQSVAFWCNPISGHATLYWYQQILGQGPKLLIQFQNNGVVDDSQLPKDRFSAERLKGVDSTLKIQPAKLEDSAVYLCASSLKGSGSGNTGELFFGEGSRLTVL.

This clone turned up a few times. The chain recombines TRBV13 with TRBJ2-3; 9 nucleotides line up with TRBD1. The V and J ends lost 3 bases and 6 bases, in that order; junction bases with no gene match: 7. The CDR3 totals 15 residues. Germline V CDR1 and CDR2: PRHDT, FYEKMQ (reference sequence). The CDR3 sequence is CASSFRDRVADTQYF. Here the CDR3 DNA reads TGTGCCAGCAGCTTCAGGGACAGGGTCGCTGATACGCAGTATTTT.

V gene TRBV5-1 combines with J gene TRBJ2-3; no definite D call. V was cut by 4 bases and J by 6 bases, with 9 bases left in between. Germline CDR1 is SGHRS and CDR2 is YFSETQ. The CDR3 has 12 residues. The CDR3 loop is CASSATSDTQYF. As DNA, the CDR3 is TGCGCCAGCAGCGCTACCTCGGATACGCAGTATTTT.

The V and J genes are TRBV5-1 and TRBJ2-7, with no clear D. V lost 0 bases and J 5 bases, leaving 9 bases between the germline ends. The CDR3 is 13 residues long. Germline loops: CDR1 SGHRS, CDR2 YFSETQ. The CDR3 protein is CASSLDSGNEQYF. CDR3 coding DNA: TGCGCCAGCAGCTTGGACAGTGGTAACGAGCAGTACTTC. Looking up the rest from reference TRBV5-1 and TRBJ2-7 gives the full variable domain: KAGVTQTPRYLIKTRGQQVTLSCSPISGHRSVSWYQQTPGQGLQFLFEYFSETQRNKGNFPGRFSGRQFSNSRSEMNVSTLELGDSALYLCASSLDSGNEQYFGPGTRLTVT.

The V call is TRBV2, the J call TRBJ2-5, with TRBD1 as a possible D gene (6 bases). Deletions cut 6 bases from V and 2 bases from J, with 13 bases between. From germline, CDR1 is SNHLY and CDR2 FYNNEI. The CDR3 contains 14 residues. This CDR3 reads CASRGPGQQETQYF. CDR3 nucleotides: TGTGCCAGCAGGGGTCCGGGACAACAAGAGACCCAGTACTTC.

The genes are TRBV5-1 and TRBJ2-7; the match to TRBD2 covers 8 bases. This CDR3 is 15 amino acids long. The V segment lost 4 bases and the J segment 2 bases; nucleotides outside the gene matches: 8. From germline, CDR1 is SGHRS and CDR2 YFSETQ. The CDR3 sequence is CASSPRGGRAYEQYF. The DNA for the CDR3 is TGCGCCAGCAGCCCCCGGGGGGGGAGAGCCTACGAGCAGTACTTC.

V and J are TRBV30 and TRBJ1-5; TRBD1 is a possible D gene (6 bases). There are 14 residues in the CDR3. The V gene's germline CDR1 is GTSNPN and CDR2 SVGIG (reference sequence). V was shortened by 0 bases and J by 5 bases, with 11 bases between the two germline ends. The CDR3, as DNA: TGTGCCTGGAGTGTACGGCCAGGGGATCAGCCCCAGCATTTT. It encodes CAWSVRPGDQPQHF.

The gene calls are TRBV6-5 and TRBJ1-3; TRBD1 aligns across 7 bases. Trimming at V came to 6 bases and at J to 4 bases, leaving 6 bases not matched to a gene. Germline V gene data show CDR1 as MNHEY and CDR2 as SVGAGI. The CDR3 totals 14 residues. The CDR3 spells CASREGQYGNTIYF. CDR3 DNA sequence: TGTGCCAGCAGGGAGGGACAGTACGGAAACACCATATATTTT.

This chain uses TRBV5-6 with TRBJ1-3; 7 bases align to TRBD1. Germline V lookup: CDR1 SGHDT, CDR2 YYEEEE. The CDR3 loop spans 16 amino acids. J lost 3 bases, V lost 0 bases, and 6 bases had no gene match. The CDR3 DNA follows: TGTGCCAGCAGCTTGGGTACAGGGGCCAGTGGAAACACCATATATTTT. Translation: CASSLGTGASGNTIYF.

Remarks on this clone: Its ends do not fully match the called genes, so a read error is possible. The chain joins TRBV7-9 to TRBJ2-7; 7 positions agree with TRBD1. Germline V gene lookup returns CDR1 SEHNR and CDR2 FQNEAQ (reference sequence). There are 13 residues in the CDR3. The DNA of the CDR3 is TGTGCCAGCAGCCTAGTCGACCAGGGGGTAAAGTTTTTC. It yields the protein CASSLVDQGVKFF.

This chain uses TRBV7-8 with TRBJ1-1; the D gene is possibly TRBD1 (5 bases). The CDR3 totals 15 residues. The germline V and J ends were trimmed by 0 bases and 11 bases, with 19 bases remaining between them. Germline V gene data show CDR1 as SGHVS and CDR2 as FQNEAQ. The CDR3 bases are TGTGCCAGCAGCTTAGCCCTAGGTTTGGGGGAGGGGGCTTTCTTT. Translated: CASSLALGLGEGAFF.

The rearrangement joins TRBV5-6 to TRBJ1-2; weak D call: TRBD1 (6 bases). Looked up from germline, CDR1 is SGHDT and CDR2 is YYEEEE. The V gene lost 4 bases and the J gene lost 7 bases, with 14 bases spanning the gap. The CDR3 contains 13 residues. Written as DNA, the CDR3 is TGTGCCAGCAGCCGGGAACAGGGTACTGGCTACACCTTC. Protein: CASSREQGTGYTF.

This chain joins TRBV21-1 and TRBJ2-2; the DNA was not compared with TRBD1, the D call given in the table. TRBV21-1 is a known pseudogene. This CDR3 contains 16 residues. DNA of the CDR3: TGTGCCAGCAGCAAAGAGCAGCCCCAGGTTGGCGGGGAGCTGTTTTTT. This encodes CASSKEQPQVGGELFF.

This clone was counted only a few times. J is TRBJ2-5 and V is TRBV9; 8 bases line up with TRBD2. The CDR3 length is 15 residues. V dropped 0 bases and J dropped 3; count of bases not matched to a gene: 4. The germline V gene encodes CDR1 SGDLS and CDR2 YYNGEE. The CDR3 DNA is TGTGCCAGCAGCGTAGAAGCGGGGGTCAAAGAGACCCAGTACTTC. Its translation is CASSVEAGVKETQYF. Using reference TRBV9 and TRBJ2-5 for the parts outside the CDR3, the full variable domain is DSGVTQTPKHLITATGQRVTLRCSPRSGDLSVYWYQQSLDQGLQFLIQYYNGEERAKGNILERFSAQQFPDLHSELNLSSLELGDSALYFCASSVEAGVKETQYFGPGTRLLVL.

The chain employs TRBV6-5 and TRBJ2-3; 9 positions match TRBD2. Germline CDR1 is MNHEY and CDR2 is SVGAGI. With 5 bases clipped from V and 5 bases from J, the junction kept 8 bases outside the gene matches. The CDR3 contains 15 residues. As DNA, the CDR3 is TGTGCCAGCAGTCGCGGGGGGGCCATCGGAGATACGCAGTATTTT. Its protein product is CASSRGGAIGDTQYF.

The rearrangement uses TRBV19 and TRBJ2-1; 7 positions agree with TRBD1. Germline CDR1 reads LNHDA; CDR2 reads SQIVND (reference sequence). Trimming took 9 bases from V and 2 from J; bases not matched to a gene: 1. The CDR3 is 12 residues long. The DNA of the CDR3 is TGTGCCAGCACAGGGGCCTACAATGAGCAGTTCTTC. This encodes CASTGAYNEQFF.

The chain has TRBV6-1 and TRBJ1-2; perhaps TRBD1 as D (6 bases). The CDR3 loop spans 15 amino acids. CDR1 MNHNS and CDR2 SASEGT come from the germline V gene. V lost 1 base to trimming and J lost 6 bases, with 15 bases between them. CDR3: CASSEVPGGGNGYTF. CDR3 in DNA: TGTGCCAGCAGTGAAGTTCCGGGGGGCGGAAATGGCTACACCTTC.

The rearrangement links TRBV19 to TRBJ2-1, with D perhaps TRBD2 (6 bases). Trimming took off 8 bases at V and 1 base at J, with 21 bases between the two ends. This CDR3 has 17 amino acids. CDR1 and CDR2 from the germline V gene are LNHDA and SQIVND (reference sequence). The CDR3 loop is CASAPGLGFTSYNEQFF. Here the CDR3 DNA reads TGTGCCAGTGCCCCGGGACTGGGCTTTACGTCCTACAATGAGCAGTTCTTC. Together with reference TRBV19 and TRBJ2-1, the CDR3 gives the full variable domain: DGGITQSPKYLFRKEGQNVTLSCEQNLNHDAMYWYRQDPGQGLRLIYYSQIVNDFQKGDIAEGYSVSREKKESFPLTVTSAQKNPTAFYLCASAPGLGFTSYNEQFFGPGTRLTVL.

This clone was seen a handful of times. The chain employs TRBV28 and TRBJ1-4, with 9 positions matching TRBD1. The germline V gene has CDR1 MDHEN and CDR2 SYDVKM. The CDR3 is 16 amino acids. J lost 1 base, V lost 6 bases, and 6 bases had no gene match. The CDR3 sequence: CASRTGTGLTNEKLFF. The CDR3 coding sequence is TGTGCCAGCAGGACCGGGACAGGGCTAACTAATGAAAAACTGTTTTTT. Full variable domain (remainder filled in from reference TRBV28 and TRBJ1-4): DVKVTQSSRYLVKRTGEKVFLECVQDMDHENMFWYRQDPGLGLRLIYFSYDVKMKEKGDIPEGYSVSREKKERFSLILESASTNQTSMYLCASRTGTGLTNEKLFFGSGTQLSVL.

In this sample, this clone turned up a few times. This chain uses TRBV2 with TRBJ1-2, with no clear D. The CDR3 spans 14 residues. Looked up from germline, CDR1 is SNHLY and CDR2 is FYNNEI. Trimming took 2 bases from V and 2 from J, leaving 9 bases between them. CDR3 in amino acids: CASSESRANYGYTF. The CDR3 coding sequence is TGTGCCAGCAGTGAATCGAGGGCCAACTATGGCTACACCTTC.

V is TRBV7-2 and J is TRBJ1-2; 9 nucleotides match TRBD1. With V trimmed by 5 bases and J by 4 bases, 8 bases remained unmatched. Germline assignment: CDR1 SGHTA and CDR2 FQGNSA. CDR3 length: 15 amino acids. The CDR3 reads CASSPWDREAYGYTF. The CDR3 bases are TGTGCCAGCAGCCCCTGGGACAGGGAGGCCTATGGCTACACCTTC.

The gene calls are TRBV15 and TRBJ1-4; no reliable D call. The V end lost 0 bases, the J end lost 2 bases, and 7 bases lay between the germline ends. Germline-derived CDR1 and CDR2 are LNHNV and YYDKDF (reference sequence). This CDR3 has 15 residues. CDR3 coding DNA: TGTGCCACCAGCAGAGATGGAGAGACTAATGAAAAACTGTTTTTT. Protein: CATSRDGETNEKLFF.